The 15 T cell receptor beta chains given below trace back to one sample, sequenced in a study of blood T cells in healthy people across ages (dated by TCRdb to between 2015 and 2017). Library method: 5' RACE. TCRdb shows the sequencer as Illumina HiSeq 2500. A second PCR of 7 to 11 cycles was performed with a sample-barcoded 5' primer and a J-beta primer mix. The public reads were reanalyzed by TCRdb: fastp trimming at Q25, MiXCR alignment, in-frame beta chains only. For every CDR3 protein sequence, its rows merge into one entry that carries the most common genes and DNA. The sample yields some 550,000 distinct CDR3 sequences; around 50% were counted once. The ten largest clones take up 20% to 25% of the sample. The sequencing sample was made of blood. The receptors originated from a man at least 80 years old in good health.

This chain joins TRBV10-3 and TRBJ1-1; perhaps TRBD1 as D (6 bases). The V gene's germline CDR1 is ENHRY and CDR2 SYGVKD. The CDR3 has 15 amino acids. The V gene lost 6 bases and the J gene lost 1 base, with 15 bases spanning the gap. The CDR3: CAIRSSGHSNTEAFF. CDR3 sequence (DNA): TGTGCCATCAGATCATCGGGACATTCGAACACTGAAGCTTTCTTT.

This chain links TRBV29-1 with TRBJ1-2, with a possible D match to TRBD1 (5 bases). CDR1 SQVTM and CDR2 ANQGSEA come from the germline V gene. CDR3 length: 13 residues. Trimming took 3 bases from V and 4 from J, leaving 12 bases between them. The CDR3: CSVDRGYLYGYTF. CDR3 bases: TGCAGCGTTGACCGGGGGTACCTCTATGGCTACACCTTC.

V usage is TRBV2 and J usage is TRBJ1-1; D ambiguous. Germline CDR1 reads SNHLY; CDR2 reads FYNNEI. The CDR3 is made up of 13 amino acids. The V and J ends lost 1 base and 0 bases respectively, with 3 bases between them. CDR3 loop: CASSEDMNTEAFF. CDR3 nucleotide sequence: TGTGCCAGCAGTGAAGACATGAACACTGAAGCTTTCTTT.

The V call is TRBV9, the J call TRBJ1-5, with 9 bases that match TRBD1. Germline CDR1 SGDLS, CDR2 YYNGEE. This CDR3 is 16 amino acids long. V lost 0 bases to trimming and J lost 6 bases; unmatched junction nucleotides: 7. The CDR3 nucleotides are TGTGCCAGCAGCGTAGGGGACAGGGCTTCAGGTCAGCCCCAGCATTTT. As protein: CASSVGDRASGQPQHF.

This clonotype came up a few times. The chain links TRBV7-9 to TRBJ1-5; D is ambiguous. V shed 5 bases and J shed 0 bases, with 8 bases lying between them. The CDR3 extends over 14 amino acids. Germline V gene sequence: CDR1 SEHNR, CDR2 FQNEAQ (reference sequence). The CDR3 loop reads CASSGFNSNQPQHF. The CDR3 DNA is TGTGCCAGCAGCGGCTTCAATAGCAATCAGCCCCAGCATTTT.

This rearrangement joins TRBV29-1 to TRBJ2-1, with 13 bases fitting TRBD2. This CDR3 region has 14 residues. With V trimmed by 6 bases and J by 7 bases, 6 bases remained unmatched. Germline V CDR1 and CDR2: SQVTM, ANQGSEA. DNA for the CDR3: TGCAGCGTCGGAGGACTAGCGGGAGCTAATGAGCAGTTCTTC. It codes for CSVGGLAGANEQFF.

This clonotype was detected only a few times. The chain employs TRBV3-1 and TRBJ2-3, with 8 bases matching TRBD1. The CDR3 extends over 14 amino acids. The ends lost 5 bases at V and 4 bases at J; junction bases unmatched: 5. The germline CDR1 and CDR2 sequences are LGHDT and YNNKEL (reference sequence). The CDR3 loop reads CASSLWTGSDTQYF. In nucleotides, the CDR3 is TGTGCCAGCAGCTTATGGACAGGGTCAGATACGCAGTATTTT.

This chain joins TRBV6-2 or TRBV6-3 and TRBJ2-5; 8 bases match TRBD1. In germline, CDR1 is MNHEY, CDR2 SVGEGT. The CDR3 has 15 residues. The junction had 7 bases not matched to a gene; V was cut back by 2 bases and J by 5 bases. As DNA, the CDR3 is TGTGCCAGCAGTTACCTCGGACAGGGTGAGGAGACCCAGTACTTC. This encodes CASSYLGQGEETQYF.

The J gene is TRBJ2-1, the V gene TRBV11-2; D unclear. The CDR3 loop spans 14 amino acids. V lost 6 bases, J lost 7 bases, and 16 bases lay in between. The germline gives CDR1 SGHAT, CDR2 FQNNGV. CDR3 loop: CASSVTGDVNEQFF. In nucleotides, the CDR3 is TGTGCCAGCAGTGTAACTGGCGATGTTAATGAGCAGTTCTTC.

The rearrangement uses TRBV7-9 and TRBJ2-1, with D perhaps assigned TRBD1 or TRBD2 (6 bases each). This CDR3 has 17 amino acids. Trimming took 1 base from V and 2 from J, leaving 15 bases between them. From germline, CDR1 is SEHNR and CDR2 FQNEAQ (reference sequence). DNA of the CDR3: TGTGCCAGCAGCTTAGACTTCGGGGGCAGAGCCTACAATGAGCAGTTCTTC. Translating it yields CASSLDFGGRAYNEQFF.

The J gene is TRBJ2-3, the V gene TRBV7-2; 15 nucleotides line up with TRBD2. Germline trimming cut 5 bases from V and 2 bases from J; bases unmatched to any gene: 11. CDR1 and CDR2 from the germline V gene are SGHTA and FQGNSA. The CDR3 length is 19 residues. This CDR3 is CASSRIGTSGRRNTDTQYF. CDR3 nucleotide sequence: TGTGCCAGCAGCCGAATAGGGACTAGCGGGAGGAGGAACACAGATACGCAGTATTTT. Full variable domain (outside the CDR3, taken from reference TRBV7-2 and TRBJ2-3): GAGVSQSPSNKVTEKGKDVELRCDPISGHTALYWYRQSLGQGLEFLIYFQGNSAPDKSGLPSDRFSAERTGGSVSTLTIQRTQQEDSAVYLCASSRIGTSGRRNTDTQYFGPGTRLTVL.

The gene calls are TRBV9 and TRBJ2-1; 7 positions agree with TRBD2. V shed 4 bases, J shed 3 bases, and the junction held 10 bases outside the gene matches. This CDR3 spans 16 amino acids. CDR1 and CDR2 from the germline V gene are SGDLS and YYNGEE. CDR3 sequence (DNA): TGTGCCAGCAGCACCCGTCGCGGGAGCCTCTACAATGAGCAGTTCTTC. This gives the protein CASSTRRGSLYNEQFF.

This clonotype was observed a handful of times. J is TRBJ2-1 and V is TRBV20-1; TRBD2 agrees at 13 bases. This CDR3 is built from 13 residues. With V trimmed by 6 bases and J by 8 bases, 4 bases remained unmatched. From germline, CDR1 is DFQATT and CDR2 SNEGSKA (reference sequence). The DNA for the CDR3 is TGCAGTGCCCCGACTAGCGGGAGGCATGAGCAGTTCTTC. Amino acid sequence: CSAPTSGRHEQFF.

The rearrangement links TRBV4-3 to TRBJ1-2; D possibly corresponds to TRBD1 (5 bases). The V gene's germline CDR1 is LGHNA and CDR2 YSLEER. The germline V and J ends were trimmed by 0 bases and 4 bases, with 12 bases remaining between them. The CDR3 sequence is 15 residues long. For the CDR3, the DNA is TGCGCCAGCAGCCAAGATTGGGGCTCCCGCTATGGCTACACCTTC. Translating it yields CASSQDWGSRYGYTF.

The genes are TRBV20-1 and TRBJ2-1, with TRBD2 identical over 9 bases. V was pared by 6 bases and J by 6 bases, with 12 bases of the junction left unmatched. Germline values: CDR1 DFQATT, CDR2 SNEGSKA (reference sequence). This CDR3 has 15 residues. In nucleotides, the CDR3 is TGCAGTGCCGACATCGGTAGCGGGAGACCCAATGAGCAGTTCTTC. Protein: CSADIGSGRPNEQFF.